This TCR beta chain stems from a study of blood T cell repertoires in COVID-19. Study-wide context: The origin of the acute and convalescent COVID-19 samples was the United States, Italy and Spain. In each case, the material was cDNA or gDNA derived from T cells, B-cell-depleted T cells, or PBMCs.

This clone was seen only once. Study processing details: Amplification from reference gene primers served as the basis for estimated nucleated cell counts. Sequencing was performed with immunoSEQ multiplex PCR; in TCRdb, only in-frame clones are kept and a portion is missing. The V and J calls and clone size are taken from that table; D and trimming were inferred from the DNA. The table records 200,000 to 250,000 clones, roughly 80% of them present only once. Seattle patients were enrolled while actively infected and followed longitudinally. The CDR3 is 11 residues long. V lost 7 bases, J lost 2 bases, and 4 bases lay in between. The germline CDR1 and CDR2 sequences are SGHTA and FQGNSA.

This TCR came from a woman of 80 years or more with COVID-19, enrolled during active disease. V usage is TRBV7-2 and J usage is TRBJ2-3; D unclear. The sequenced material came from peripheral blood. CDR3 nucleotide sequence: TGTGCCAGCACGTCCACAGATACGCAGTATTTT. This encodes CASTSTDTQYF.